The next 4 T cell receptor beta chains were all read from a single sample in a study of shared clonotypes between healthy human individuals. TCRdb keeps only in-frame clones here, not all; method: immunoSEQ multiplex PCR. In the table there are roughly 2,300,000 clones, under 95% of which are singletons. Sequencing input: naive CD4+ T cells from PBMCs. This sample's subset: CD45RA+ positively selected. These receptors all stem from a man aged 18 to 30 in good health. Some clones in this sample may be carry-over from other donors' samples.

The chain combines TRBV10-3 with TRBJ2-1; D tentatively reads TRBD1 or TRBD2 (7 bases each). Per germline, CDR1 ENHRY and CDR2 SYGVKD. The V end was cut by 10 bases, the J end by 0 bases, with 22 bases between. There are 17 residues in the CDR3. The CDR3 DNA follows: TGTGCCAACATCAGCGAACCAGGGGGGGACTCCTACAATGAGCAGTTCTTC. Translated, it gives CANISEPGGDSYNEQFF.

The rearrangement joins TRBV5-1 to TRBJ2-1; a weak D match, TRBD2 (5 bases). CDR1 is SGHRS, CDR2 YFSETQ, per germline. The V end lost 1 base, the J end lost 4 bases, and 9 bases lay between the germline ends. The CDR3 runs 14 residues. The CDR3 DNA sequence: TGCGCCAGCAGCTTGTCGGAGGTATACAATGAGCAGTTCTTC. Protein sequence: CASSLSEVYNEQFF. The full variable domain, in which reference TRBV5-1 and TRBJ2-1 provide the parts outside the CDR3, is KAGVTQTPRYLIKTRGQQVTLSCSPISGHRSVSWYQQTPGQGLQFLFEYFSETQRNKGNFPGRFSGRQFSNSRSEMNVSTLELGDSALYLCASSLSEVYNEQFFGPGTRLTVL.

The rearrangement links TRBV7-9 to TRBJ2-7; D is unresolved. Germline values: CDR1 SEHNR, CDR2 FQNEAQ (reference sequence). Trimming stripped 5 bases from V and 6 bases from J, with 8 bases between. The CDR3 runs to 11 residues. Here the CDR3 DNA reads TGTGCCAGCAGCCAATTTATCGAGCAGTACTTC. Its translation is CASSQFIEQYF.

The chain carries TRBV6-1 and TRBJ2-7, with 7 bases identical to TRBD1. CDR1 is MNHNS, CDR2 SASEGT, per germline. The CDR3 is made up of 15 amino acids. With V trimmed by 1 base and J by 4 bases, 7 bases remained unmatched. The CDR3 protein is CASSEGGTELYEQYF. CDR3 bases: TGTGCCAGCAGTGAAGGGGGGACAGAGTTATACGAGCAGTACTTC.